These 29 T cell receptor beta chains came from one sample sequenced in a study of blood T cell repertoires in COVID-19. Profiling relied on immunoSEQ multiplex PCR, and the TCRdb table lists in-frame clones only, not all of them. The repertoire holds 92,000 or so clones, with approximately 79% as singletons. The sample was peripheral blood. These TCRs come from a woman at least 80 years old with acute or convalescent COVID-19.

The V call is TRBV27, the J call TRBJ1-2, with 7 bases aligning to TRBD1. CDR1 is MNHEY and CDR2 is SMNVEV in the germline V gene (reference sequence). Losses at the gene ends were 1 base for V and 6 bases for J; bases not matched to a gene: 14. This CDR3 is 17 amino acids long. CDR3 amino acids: CASSLWAWQGEVNGYTF. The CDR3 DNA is TGTGCCAGCAGTTTATGGGCCTGGCAGGGGGAGGTCAATGGCTACACCTTC.

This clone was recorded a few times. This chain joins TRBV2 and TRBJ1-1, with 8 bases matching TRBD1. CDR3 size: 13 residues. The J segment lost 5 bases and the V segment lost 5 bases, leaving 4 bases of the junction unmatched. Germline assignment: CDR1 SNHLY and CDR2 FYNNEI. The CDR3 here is CASSRRGPTEAFF. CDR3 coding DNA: TGTGCCAGCAGTCGCAGGGGGCCAACTGAAGCTTTCTTT.

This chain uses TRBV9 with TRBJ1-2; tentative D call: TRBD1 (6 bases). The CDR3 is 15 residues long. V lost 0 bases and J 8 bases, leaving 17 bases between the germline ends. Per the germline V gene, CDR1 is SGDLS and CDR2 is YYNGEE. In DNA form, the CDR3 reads TGTGCCAGCAGCGTAGACCCCAGCGGGGGCCGGGGCTACACCTTC. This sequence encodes CASSVDPSGGRGYTF.

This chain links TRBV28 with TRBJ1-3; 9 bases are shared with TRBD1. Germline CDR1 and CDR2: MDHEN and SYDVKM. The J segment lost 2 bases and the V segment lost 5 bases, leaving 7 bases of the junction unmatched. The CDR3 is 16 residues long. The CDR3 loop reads CASSGPTGGAGNTIYF. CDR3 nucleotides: TGTGCCAGCAGTGGCCCCACAGGGGGCGCTGGAAACACCATATATTTT. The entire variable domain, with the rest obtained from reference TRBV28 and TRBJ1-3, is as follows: DVKVTQSSRYLVKRTGEKVFLECVQDMDHENMFWYRQDPGLGLRLIYFSYDVKMKEKGDIPEGYSVSREKKERFSLILESASTNQTSMYLCASSGPTGGAGNTIYFGEGSWLTVV.

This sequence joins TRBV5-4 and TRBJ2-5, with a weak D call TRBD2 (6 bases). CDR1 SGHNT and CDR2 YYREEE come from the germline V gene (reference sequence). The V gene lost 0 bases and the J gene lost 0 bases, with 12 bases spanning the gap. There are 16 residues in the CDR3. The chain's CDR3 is CASSLGPGLNQETQYF. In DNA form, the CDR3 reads TGTGCCAGCAGCTTGGGTCCGGGACTCAACCAAGAGACCCAGTACTTC.

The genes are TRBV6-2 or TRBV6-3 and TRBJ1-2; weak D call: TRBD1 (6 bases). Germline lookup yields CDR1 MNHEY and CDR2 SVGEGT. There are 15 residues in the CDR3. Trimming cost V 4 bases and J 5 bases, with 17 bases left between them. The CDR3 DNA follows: TGTGCCAGCAGTTCGGGGCCCCGGGACATTTATGGCTACACCTTC. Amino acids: CASSSGPRDIYGYTF.

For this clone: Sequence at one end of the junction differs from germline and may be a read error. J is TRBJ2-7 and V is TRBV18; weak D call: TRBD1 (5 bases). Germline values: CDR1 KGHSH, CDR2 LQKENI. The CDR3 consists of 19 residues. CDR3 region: CASSPQSSLRGTPPYAQYF. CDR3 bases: TGTGCCAGCTCACCACAAAGCTCGTTAAGGGGAACCCCTCCCTACGCGCAGTACTTC.

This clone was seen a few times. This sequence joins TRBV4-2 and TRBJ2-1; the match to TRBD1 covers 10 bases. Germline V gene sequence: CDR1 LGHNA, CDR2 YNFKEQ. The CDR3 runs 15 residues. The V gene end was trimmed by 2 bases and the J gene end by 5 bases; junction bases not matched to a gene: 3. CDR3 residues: CASSQPGTGDNEQFF. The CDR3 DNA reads TGTGCCAGCAGCCAACCCGGGACAGGGGACAATGAGCAGTTCTTC.

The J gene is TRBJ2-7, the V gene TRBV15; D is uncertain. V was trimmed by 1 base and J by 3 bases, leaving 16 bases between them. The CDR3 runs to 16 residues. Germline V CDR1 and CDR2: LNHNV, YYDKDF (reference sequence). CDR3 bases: TGTGCCACCAGCAGAGGGCCGTCTCGAATTGTCTACGAGCAGTACTTC. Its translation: CATSRGPSRIVYEQYF.

CDR3 sequence: CASRAYGTGDGETQYF. The CDR3 region has the DNA TGTGCCAGTAGGGCTTATGGGACAGGGGACGGAGAGACCCAGTACTTC. The rearrangement links TRBV19 to TRBJ2-5, with 10 bases identical to TRBD1. Unmatched junction bases numbered 11, after V lost 6 bases and J lost 4 bases. The CDR3 covers 16 residues. Germline assignment: CDR1 LNHDA and CDR2 SQIVND (reference sequence).

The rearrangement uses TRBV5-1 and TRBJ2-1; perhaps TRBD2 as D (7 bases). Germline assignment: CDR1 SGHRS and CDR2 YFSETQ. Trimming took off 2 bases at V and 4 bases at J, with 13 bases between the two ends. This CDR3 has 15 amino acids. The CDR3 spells CASSLSRGAYNEQFF. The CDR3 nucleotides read TGCGCCAGCAGCTTATCCCGGGGGGCTTACAATGAGCAGTTCTTC.

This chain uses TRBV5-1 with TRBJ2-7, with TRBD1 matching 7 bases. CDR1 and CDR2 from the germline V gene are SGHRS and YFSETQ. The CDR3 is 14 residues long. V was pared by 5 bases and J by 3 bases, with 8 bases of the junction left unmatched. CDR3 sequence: CASSFSGTVYEQYF. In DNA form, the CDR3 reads TGCGCCAGCAGTTTTTCCGGGACAGTCTACGAGCAGTACTTC.

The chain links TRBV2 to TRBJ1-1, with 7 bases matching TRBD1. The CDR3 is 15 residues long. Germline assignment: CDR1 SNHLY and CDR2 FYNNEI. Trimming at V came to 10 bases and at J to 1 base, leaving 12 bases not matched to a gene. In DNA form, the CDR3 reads TGTGCCACCAAGAGCGGCAGGGGGGAGAACACTGAAGCTTTCTTT. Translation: CATKSGRGENTEAFF.

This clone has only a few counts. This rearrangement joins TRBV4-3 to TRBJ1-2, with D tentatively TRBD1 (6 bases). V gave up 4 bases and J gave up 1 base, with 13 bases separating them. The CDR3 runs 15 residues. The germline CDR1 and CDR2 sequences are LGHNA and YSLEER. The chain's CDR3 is CASSPETGFNYGYTF. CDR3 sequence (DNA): TGCGCCAGCAGCCCGGAAACAGGGTTTAACTATGGCTACACCTTC.

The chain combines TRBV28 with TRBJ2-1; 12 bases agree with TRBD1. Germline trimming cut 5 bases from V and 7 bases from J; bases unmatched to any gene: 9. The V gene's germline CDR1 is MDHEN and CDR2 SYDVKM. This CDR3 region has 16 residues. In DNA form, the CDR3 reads TGTGCCAGCAGTCTCGGGACAGGGGGCGCGTTGAATGAGCAGTTCTTC. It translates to CASSLGTGGALNEQFF.

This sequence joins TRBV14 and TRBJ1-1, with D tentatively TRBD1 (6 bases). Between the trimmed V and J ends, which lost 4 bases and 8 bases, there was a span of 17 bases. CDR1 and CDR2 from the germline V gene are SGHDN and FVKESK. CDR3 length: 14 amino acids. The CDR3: CASSLRTFQGEAFF. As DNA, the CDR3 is TGTGCCAGCAGCCTGCGGACCTTCCAGGGGGAAGCTTTCTTT.

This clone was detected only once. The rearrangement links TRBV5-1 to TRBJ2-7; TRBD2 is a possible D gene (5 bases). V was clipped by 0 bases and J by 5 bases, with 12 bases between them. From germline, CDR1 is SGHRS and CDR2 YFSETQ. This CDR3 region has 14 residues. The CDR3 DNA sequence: TGCGCCAGCAGCTTGGGGGTTGCGGGTGACGAGCAGTACTTC. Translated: CASSLGVAGDEQYF. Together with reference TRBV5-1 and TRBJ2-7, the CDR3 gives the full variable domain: KAGVTQTPRYLIKTRGQQVTLSCSPISGHRSVSWYQQTPGQGLQFLFEYFSETQRNKGNFPGRFSGRQFSNSRSEMNVSTLELGDSALYLCASSLGVAGDEQYFGPGTRLTVT.

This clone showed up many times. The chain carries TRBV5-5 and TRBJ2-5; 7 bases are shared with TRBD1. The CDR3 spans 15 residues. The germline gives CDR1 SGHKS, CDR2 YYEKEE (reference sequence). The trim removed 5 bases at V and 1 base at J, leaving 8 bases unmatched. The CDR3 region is CASSSGRGFQETQYF. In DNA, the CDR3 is TGTGCCAGCAGTTCCGGCAGGGGGTTCCAAGAGACCCAGTACTTC.

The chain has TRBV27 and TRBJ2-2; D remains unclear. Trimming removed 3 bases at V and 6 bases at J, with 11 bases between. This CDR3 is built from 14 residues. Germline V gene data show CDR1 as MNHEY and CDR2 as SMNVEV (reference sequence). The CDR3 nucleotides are TGTGCCAGCAGTTTCACTTCGTACGCCGGGGAGCTGTTTTTT. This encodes CASSFTSYAGELFF.

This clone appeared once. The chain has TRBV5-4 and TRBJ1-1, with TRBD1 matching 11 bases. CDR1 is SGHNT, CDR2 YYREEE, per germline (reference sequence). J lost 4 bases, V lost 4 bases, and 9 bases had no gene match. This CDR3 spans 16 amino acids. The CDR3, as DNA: TGTGCCAGCAGCCTGGACAGGGGGCAACTCGGCACTGAAGCTTTCTTT. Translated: CASSLDRGQLGTEAFF.

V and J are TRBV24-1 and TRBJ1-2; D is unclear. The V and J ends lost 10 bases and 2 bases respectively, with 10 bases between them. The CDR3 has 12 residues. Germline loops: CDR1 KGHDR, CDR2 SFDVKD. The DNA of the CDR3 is TGTGCCACGTCATCCGCGAACTATGGCTACACCTTC. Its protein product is CATSSANYGYTF.

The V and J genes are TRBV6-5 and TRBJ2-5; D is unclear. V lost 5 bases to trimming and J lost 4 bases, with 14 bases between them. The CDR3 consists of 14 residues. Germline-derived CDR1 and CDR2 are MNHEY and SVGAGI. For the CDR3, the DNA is TGTGCCAGCAGTCTTGATCCAAGAGGAGAGACCCAGTACTTC. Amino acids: CASSLDPRGETQYF.

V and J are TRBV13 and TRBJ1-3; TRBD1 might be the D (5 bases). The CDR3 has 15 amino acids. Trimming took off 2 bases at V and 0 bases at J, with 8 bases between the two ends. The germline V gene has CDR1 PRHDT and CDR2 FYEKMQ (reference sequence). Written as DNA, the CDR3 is TGTGCCAGCAGCTTACAGGGCTACTCTGGAAACACCATATATTTT. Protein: CASSLQGYSGNTIYF. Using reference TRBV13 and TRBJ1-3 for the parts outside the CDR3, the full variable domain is AAGVIQSPRHLIKEKRETATLKCYPIPRHDTVYWYQQGPGQDPQFLISFYEKMQSDKGSIPDRFSAQQFSDYHSELNMSSLELGDSALYFCASSLQGYSGNTIYFGEGSWLTVV.

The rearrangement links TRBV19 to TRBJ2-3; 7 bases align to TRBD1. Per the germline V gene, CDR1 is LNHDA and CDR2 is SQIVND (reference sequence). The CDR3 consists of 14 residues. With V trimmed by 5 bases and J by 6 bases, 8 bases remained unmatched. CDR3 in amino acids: CASSPTTGVDTQYF. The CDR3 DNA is TGTGCCAGTAGTCCCACTACAGGGGTGGATACGCAGTATTTT.

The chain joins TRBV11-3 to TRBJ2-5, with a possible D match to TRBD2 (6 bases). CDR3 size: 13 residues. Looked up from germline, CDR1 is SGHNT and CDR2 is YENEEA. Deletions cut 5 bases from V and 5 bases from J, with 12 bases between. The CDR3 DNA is TGTGCCAGCAGCCAAAGCGGGTCGGAGACCCAGTACTTC. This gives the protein CASSQSGSETQYF.

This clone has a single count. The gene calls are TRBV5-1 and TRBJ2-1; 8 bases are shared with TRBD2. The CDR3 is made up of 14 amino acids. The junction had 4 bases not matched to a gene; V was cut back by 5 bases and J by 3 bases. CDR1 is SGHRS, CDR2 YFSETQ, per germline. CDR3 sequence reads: CASRLSGVYNEQFF. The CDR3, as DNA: TGCGCCAGCAGACTTAGCGGGGTCTACAATGAGCAGTTCTTC. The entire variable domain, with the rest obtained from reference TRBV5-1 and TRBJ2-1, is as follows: KAGVTQTPRYLIKTRGQQVTLSCSPISGHRSVSWYQQTPGQGLQFLFEYFSETQRNKGNFPGRFSGRQFSNSRSEMNVSTLELGDSALYLCASRLSGVYNEQFFGPGTRLTVL.

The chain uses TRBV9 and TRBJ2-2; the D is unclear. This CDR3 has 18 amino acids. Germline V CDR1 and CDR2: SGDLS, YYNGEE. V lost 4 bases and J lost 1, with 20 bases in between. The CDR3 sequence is CASSSRPTRKRNTGELFF. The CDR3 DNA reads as TGTGCCAGCAGCTCCCGACCGACAAGGAAAAGGAACACCGGGGAGCTGTTTTTT.

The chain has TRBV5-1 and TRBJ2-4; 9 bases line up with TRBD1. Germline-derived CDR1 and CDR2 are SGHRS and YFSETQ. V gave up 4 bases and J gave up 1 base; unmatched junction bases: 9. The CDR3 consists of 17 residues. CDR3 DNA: TGCGCCAGCAGCCCTGACGGGACAGGGAGGGCCAAAAACATTCAGTACTTC. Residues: CASSPDGTGRAKNIQYF. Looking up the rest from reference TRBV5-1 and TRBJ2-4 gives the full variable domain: KAGVTQTPRYLIKTRGQQVTLSCSPISGHRSVSWYQQTPGQGLQFLFEYFSETQRNKGNFPGRFSGRQFSNSRSEMNVSTLELGDSALYLCASSPDGTGRAKNIQYFGAGTRLSVL.

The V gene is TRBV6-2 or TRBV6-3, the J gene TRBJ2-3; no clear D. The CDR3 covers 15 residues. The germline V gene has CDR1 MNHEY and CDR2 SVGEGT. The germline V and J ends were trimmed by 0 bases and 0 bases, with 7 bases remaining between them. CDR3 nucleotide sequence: TGTGCCAGCAGTTACTCGCAGAGGAGCACAGATACGCAGTATTTT. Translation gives CASSYSQRSTDTQYF.